This T cell receptor (beta chain) was observed in a study of CXCR4 blockade with PD-1 therapy in pancreatic cancer. Repertoires were generated with immunoSEQ multiplex PCR, while TCRdb's copy carries only in-frame clones and drops some. Of 1,500 to 2,000 clones detected, roughly 41% appear once; the ten largest clones hold 16%. This clone was observed a few times. Its antigen is undetermined. Study conclusions and caveats: Tumors were clonally expanded, mean 0.14 versus 0.05 in healthy blood.

Germline V gene data show CDR1 as ENHRY and CDR2 as SYGVKD. V gave up 0 bases and J gave up 2 bases, with 7 bases separating them. The CDR3 has 14 residues. Sample: tumor tissue. The chain recombines TRBV10-3 with TRBJ1-2; D gene uncertain. This receptor was taken from a human donor with pancreatic ductal adenocarcinoma. DNA for the CDR3: TGTGCCATCAGTGAGTCGGCAGCCAACTATGGCTACACCTTC. This gives the protein CAISESAANYGYTF.